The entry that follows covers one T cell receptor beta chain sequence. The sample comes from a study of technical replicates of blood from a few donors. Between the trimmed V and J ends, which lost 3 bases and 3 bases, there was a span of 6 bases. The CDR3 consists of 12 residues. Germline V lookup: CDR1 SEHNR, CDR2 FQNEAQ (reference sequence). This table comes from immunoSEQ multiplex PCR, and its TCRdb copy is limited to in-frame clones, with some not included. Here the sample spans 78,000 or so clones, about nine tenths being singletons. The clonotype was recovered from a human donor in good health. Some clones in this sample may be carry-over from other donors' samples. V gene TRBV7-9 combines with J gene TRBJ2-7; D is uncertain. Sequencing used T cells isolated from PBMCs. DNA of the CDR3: TGTGCCAGCAGCTTCGAGGTCTACGAGCAGTACTTC. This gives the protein CASSFEVYEQYF.